This T cell receptor (beta chain) was recorded in a study of T cells in Graves' hyperthyroidism and ophthalmopathy. Study-level background: Peripheral blood was acquired at first diagnosis, ahead of any therapy whatsoever.

Trimming stripped 4 bases from V and 5 bases from J, with 17 bases between. The CDR3 contains 15 residues. CDR1 and CDR2 from the germline V gene are MGHRA and YSYEKL. Amplification of TCR beta CDR3 regions was performed using RNA transcripts as template. TCR CDR3 underwent first-round RT-PCR with the HTBI primer set. TCRdb itself ran the multiplex PCR reads through MiXCR, one entry per CDR3 protein. The sample records 400,000 to 550,000 distinct CDR3 sequences, roughly 24% being singletons. Study-level results: Most thyroid-expanded clonotypes above 0.001 were also found in blood.

As for this clonotype: What it binds is unknown.

Those patients with uncontrolled infection, other autoimmune disease, pregnancy or lactation were excluded. The sequence was collected from a woman aged 30 to 39 with Graves' ophthalmopathy. The chain links TRBV4-1 to TRBJ1-1; a weak D match, TRBD1 (5 bases). The sequenced material came from blood. The DNA of the CDR3 is TGCGCCAGCAGCCCAGACGGGGGGGGGTGGACTGAAGCTTTCTTT. This gives the protein CASSPDGGGWTEAFF.